The T cell receptor (beta chain) under discussion was sequenced for a study of T cells in Graves' hyperthyroidism and ophthalmopathy. In the study overall: Staff took peripheral blood when the initial diagnosis was made, before any treatment began. General observations from the study: Most thyroid clonotypes that were expanded above 0.001 also turned up in blood.

RNA transcripts served as the template for amplifying TCR beta CDR3 regions. Initially, a first-round RT-PCR of the TCR CDR3 employed the HTBI primer set. Each CDR3 protein is one row after TCRdb ran MiXCR on the multiplex PCR reads. The sample contains 250,000 to 300,000 distinct CDR3 sequences, 12% to 15% of which appear only once. V gave up 3 bases and J gave up 2 bases; unmatched junction bases: 3. Germline V CDR1 and CDR2: SGHKS, YYEKEE (reference sequence). The CDR3 is made up of 14 amino acids. Among the patients, aged 18 to 65, hyperthyroidism was newly diagnosed and had lasted under 2 months. Pregnant or lactating patients were excluded, as were those with uncontrolled infection or other autoimmune disease. Concerning this clonotype: Its cognate antigen is unknown.

This TCR came from a woman between 40 and 50 years old with Graves' hyperthyroidism. The sequencing input was blood. V and J are TRBV5-5 and TRBJ2-3, with 7 nucleotides matching TRBD2. DNA of the CDR3: TGTGCCAGCAGCTCCGGGACTAACACAGATACGCAGTATTTT. This codes for CASSSGTNTDTQYF.